The rows below give T cell receptor beta chains drawn from one sample of a study of regulatory T cells in long-lasting Graves disease. TCRdb used MiXCR to reprocess the multiplex PCR reads, holding one entry per CDR3 protein. The sample shows almost 350,000 distinct CDR3 sequences, 20% of them seen only once. The starting material was peripheral blood mononuclear cells (PBMCs), obtained when the disease was refractory, from a patient treated with antithyroid drugs. These receptors originate from a female donor with Graves disease. The CDR3 runs from the conserved cysteine through the conserved F or W. D genes are given only for firm matches. Clone size, where shown, is once, few, many, or a class for clones that have expanded.

many	TRBV28	TRBD2	TRBJ2-5	18	CASSLWRHRVPGGETQYF	TGTGCCAGCAGTTTATGGAGGCACCGGGTACCGGGGGGAGAGACCCAGTACTTC
many	TRBV30	.	TRBJ1-5	15	CAWSWGGSSNQPQHF	TGTGCCTGGAGTTGGGGAGGGAGTAGCAATCAGCCCCAGCATTTT
.	TRBV14	.	TRBJ2-1	13	CASSQPARNEQFF	TGTGCCAGCAGCCAACCGGCAAGGAATGAGCAGTTCTTC
.	TRBV6-1	.	TRBJ1-1	11	CASNEARQAFF	TGTGCCAGCAACGAGGCGCGTCAAGCTTTCTTT
many	TRBV6-1	.	TRBJ1-5	15	CASRAQGVANQPQHF	TGTGCCTCCCGTGCGCAGGGCGTTGCCAATCAGCCCCAGCATTTT
few	TRBV30	.	TRBJ1-1	14	CAWMDGTYGTEAFF	TGTGCCTGGATGGATGGGACTTATGGCACTGAAGCTTTCTTT
many	TRBV28	.	TRBJ1-1	13	CASKVSLNTEAFF	TGTGCCAGCAAGGTCAGCCTGAACACTGAAGCTTTCTTT
many	TRBV6-1	.	TRBJ1-1	11	CASKRGAEAFF	TGTGCCAGCAAAAGAGGGGCTGAAGCTTTCTTT
many	TRBV2	TRBD1	TRBJ1-2	14	CASKGGTAFYGYTF	TGTGCCAGCAAAGGCGGGACAGCGTTCTATGGCTACACCTTC
many	TRBV7-9	.	TRBJ1-2	13	CASSLGGSVGYTF	TGTGCCAGCAGCTTAGGCGGGTCGGTGGGCTACACCTTC
many	TRBV7-9	TRBD2	TRBJ2-7	14	CASSSGRDYYEQYF	TGTGCCAGCAGCTCCGGGCGGGACTACTACGAGCAGTACTTC
.	TRBV30	TRBD1	TRBJ2-5	13	CAWSQGARETQYF	TGTGCCTGGTCACAGGGGGCTCGGGAGACCCAGTACTTC
.	TRBV28	TRBD1	TRBJ2-1	15	CASSSYRGRGNEQFF	TGTGCCAGCAGTTCTTACAGGGGGCGAGGAAATGAGCAGTTCTTC
.	TRBV11-2	TRBD2	TRBJ2-1	16	CASSLAGGITYNEQFF	TGTGCCAGCAGCTTAGCGGGGGGAATAACCTACAATGAGCAGTTCTTC
few	TRBV6-1	TRBD1	TRBJ1-1	12	CASYRGSTEAFF	TGTGCCAGCTACAGGGGGAGCACTGAAGCTTTCTTT
few	TRBV27	.	TRBJ2-2	13	CASSGLRSGELFF	TGTGCCAGCAGCGGCCTGAGGTCCGGGGAGCTGTTTTTT
few	TRBV6-1	TRBD1	TRBJ2-2	15	CASSRTGGSTGELFF	TGTGCCAGCAGTCGGACAGGGGGCAGCACCGGGGAGCTGTTTTTT
few	TRBV20-1	.	TRBJ2-6	15	CSAILRTSGANVLTF	TGCAGTGCCATCTTAAGGACATCTGGGGCCAACGTCCTGACTTTC
few	TRBV9	.	TRBJ1-2	16	CASSVDGRESSYGYTF	TGTGCCAGCAGCGTAGACGGGCGGGAATCTTCTTATGGCTACACCTTC
.	TRBV7-2	.	TRBJ1-6	14	CASSTQVYNSPLHF	TGTGCCAGCAGCACACAGGTCTATAATTCACCCCTCCACTTT
.	TRBV19	TRBD1	TRBJ2-2	17	CASSTPQDRGLTGELFF	TGTGCCAGTAGTACCCCCCAAGACAGGGGGCTGACCGGGGAGCTGTTTTTT
many	TRBV6-5	TRBD2	TRBJ2-7	15	CASSYSIASGREEYF	TGTGCCAGCAGTTACTCGATCGCTAGCGGGAGGGAAGAGTACTTC
many	TRBV6-2/TRBV6-3	.	TRBJ2-2	16	CASRTADLGFSGELFF	TGTGCCAGCAGAACGGCGGATCTAGGGTTCTCCGGGGAGCTGTTTTTT
.	TRBV12-3/TRBV12-4	TRBD1	TRBJ2-7	13	CASSATGGGEQYF	TGTGCCAGCAGTGCGACAGGGGGCGGCGAGCAGTACTTC
.	TRBV20-1	.	TRBJ2-5	10	CSGLRETQYF	TGCAGTGGCCTCAGGGAGACCCAGTACTTC
.	TRBV20-1	.	TRBJ1-1	16	CSAKRRVGTKNTEAFF	TGCAGTGCTAAGCGCCGGGTGGGGACAAAGAACACTGAAGCTTTCTTT
.	TRBV5-6	.	TRBJ1-6	15	CASSFGGGVNSPLHF	TGTGCCAGCAGCTTTGGGGGGGGCGTTAATTCACCCCTCCACTTT
many	TRBV3-1	.	TRBJ1-1	14	CASSFPDGATPAFF	TGTGCCAGCAGCTTCCCGGACGGGGCGACTCCAGCTTTCTTT
many	TRBV16	.	TRBJ2-4	17	CASSQSHQALAKNIQYF	TGTGCCAGCAGCCAATCCCACCAGGCTCTAGCCAAAAACATTCAGTACTTC
many	TRBV12-3/TRBV12-4	.	TRBJ1-1	15	CASSFPLIGQIEAFF	TGTGCCAGCAGTTTTCCCCTTATCGGACAGATTGAAGCTTTCTTT
many	TRBV28	.	TRBJ1-1	13	CASSPTWDTEAFF	TGTGCCAGCAGTCCGACCTGGGACACTGAAGCTTTCTTT
many	TRBV28	.	TRBJ2-2	15	CASTHPIKNTGELFF	TGTGCCAGCACCCATCCCATAAAAAACACCGGGGAGCTGTTTTTT
few	TRBV28	.	TRBJ1-2	15	CASSTGSRDNYGYTF	TGTGCCAGCAGTACCGGGTCCCGGGACAACTATGGCTACACCTTC
.	TRBV2	.	TRBJ1-1	11	CASAINTEAFF	TGTGCCAGCGCGATTAACACTGAAGCTTTCTTT
many	TRBV10-3	TRBD1	TRBJ1-5	16	CAISEKDRGSNQPQHF	TGTGCCATCAGTGAGAAGGACAGGGGCAGCAATCAGCCCCAGCATTTT
.	TRBV3-1	TRBD1	TRBJ1-1	15	CASSQGQGPNTEAFF	TGTGCCAGCAGCCAAGGACAGGGGCCGAACACTGAAGCTTTCTTT
.	TRBV7-9	.	TRBJ1-1	13	CASSVEGWTEAFF	TGTGCCAGCAGCGTGGAGGGATGGACTGAAGCTTTCTTT
many	TRBV12-3/TRBV12-4	TRBD1	TRBJ1-2	16	CASSLTPGTGDYGYTF	TGTGCCAGCAGTTTAACGCCCGGGACAGGGGACTATGGCTACACCTTC
.	TRBV4-3	TRBD1	TRBJ1-6	18	CASSQAGDRFSANSPLHF	TGCGCCAGCAGCCAAGCTGGGGACAGATTCAGCGCTAATTCACCCCTCCACTTT
few	TRBV29-1	TRBD1	TRBJ2-2	16	CSVRSPGQGLTGELFF	TGCAGCGTTCGATCCCCGGGACAGGGACTCACCGGGGAGCTGTTTTTT
.	TRBV7-9	TRBD1	TRBJ1-1	15	CASSGPGQGHTEAFF	TGTGCCAGCAGCGGGCCGGGACAGGGTCACACTGAAGCTTTCTTT
.	TRBV11-2	.	TRBJ2-3	13	CASSHGGTDTQYF	TGTGCCAGCAGTCACGGGGGCACAGATACGCAGTATTTT
.	TRBV18	TRBD1	TRBJ1-1	17	CASSPTGTGAMNTEAFF	TGTGCCAGCTCACCAACCGGGACAGGGGCCATGAACACTGAAGCTTTCTTT